Listed here are 17 T cell receptor beta chains from one sample, sequenced in a study of control samples from healthy donors and cancer patients. Clones were sequenced by immunoSEQ multiplex PCR, and TCRdb holds only the in-frame ones, with some missing. The profile shows around 30,000 clones, roughly 92% of them singletons. What was sequenced was PBMCs. The receptors were sampled from a man in his forties with colorectal cancer.

This clone was detected once. This chain links TRBV30 with TRBJ1-1; D remains ambiguous. Trimming took 4 bases from V and 1 from J, leaving 10 bases between them. CDR1 GTSNPN and CDR2 SVGIG come from the germline V gene (reference sequence). This CDR3 comprises 13 residues. The CDR3 sequence: CAWTTYKNTEAFF. The CDR3 DNA follows: TGTGCCTGGACTACGTATAAGAACACTGAAGCTTTCTTT.

This chain uses TRBV19 with TRBJ2-1, with 8 bases matching TRBD2. Germline V gene lookup returns CDR1 LNHDA and CDR2 SQIVND (reference sequence). The J segment lost 7 bases and the V segment lost 3 bases, leaving 8 bases of the junction unmatched. This CDR3 comprises 15 residues. The CDR3 loop is CASSMLAGGFNEQFF. The DNA of the CDR3 is TGTGCCAGTAGTATGCTGGCGGGGGGTTTTAATGAGCAGTTCTTC.

V usage is TRBV7-2 and J usage is TRBJ2-1, with 10 positions matching TRBD2. The CDR3 loop spans 15 amino acids. V trimming: 5 bases; J trimming: 4 bases; junction bases outside the gene matches: 5. Germline CDR1 reads SGHTA; CDR2 reads FQGNSA. The CDR3 protein is CASSRSGGRYNEQFF. CDR3 coding DNA: TGTGCCAGCAGCCGTAGCGGGGGGCGTTACAATGAGCAGTTCTTC.

The chain combines TRBV14 with TRBJ1-1, with 7 bases that match TRBD1. V shed 4 bases, J shed 4 bases, and the junction held 3 bases outside the gene matches. The CDR3 has 13 amino acids. Germline V gene data show CDR1 as SGHDN and CDR2 as FVKESK. CDR3 DNA: TGTGCCAGCAGCCTCCAGGGGGGCACTGAAGCTTTCTTT. It translates to CASSLQGGTEAFF.

The chain carries TRBV19 and TRBJ1-5, with 8 bases that match TRBD1. The J segment lost 1 base and the V segment lost 1 base, leaving 6 bases of the junction unmatched. Germline assignment: CDR1 LNHDA and CDR2 SQIVND (reference sequence). The CDR3 covers 17 residues. DNA for the CDR3: TGTGCCAGTAGTATAGTAACAGGGACAGGAAGCAATCAGCCCCAGCATTTT. Translation gives CASSIVTGTGSNQPQHF.

V is TRBV19 and J is TRBJ1-6; TRBD1 agrees at 8 bases. CDR3 length equals 16 residues. Germline loops: CDR1 LNHDA, CDR2 SQIVND (reference sequence). V was clipped by 4 bases and J by 7 bases; unmatched bases: 9. CDR3 region: CASSTSGGGKNSPLHF. The CDR3 nucleotides are TGTGCCAGTAGTACTTCAGGGGGCGGGAAGAATTCACCCCTCCACTTT.

The V call is TRBV18, the J call TRBJ1-3; tentative D call: TRBD1 (6 bases). Trimming took off 3 bases at V and 4 bases at J, with 13 bases between the two ends. The germline V gene encodes CDR1 KGHSH and CDR2 LQKENI. The CDR3 is 15 amino acids. DNA for the CDR3: TGTGCCAGCTCACCGGAAACAGGGCCCGGAAACACCATATATTTT. It is translated as CASSPETGPGNTIYF.

The rearrangement links TRBV2 to TRBJ1-5, with TRBD1 matching 11 bases. Germline assignment: CDR1 SNHLY and CDR2 FYNNEI. The trim removed 4 bases at V and 7 bases at J, leaving 6 bases unmatched. The CDR3 loop spans 15 amino acids. The CDR3 DNA reads TGTGCCAGCAGTGGGACAGGGGGCGAAGGGCAGCCCCAGCATTTT. Translated, it gives CASSGTGGEGQPQHF.

This clone appeared a single time. The V and J genes are TRBV6-4 and TRBJ2-1; the match to TRBD2 covers 7 bases. CDR3 size: 18 residues. The V segment lost 0 bases and the J segment 4 bases; nucleotides outside the gene matches: 12. Germline loops: CDR1 MRHNA, CDR2 SNTAGT. CDR3 DNA sequence: TGTGCCAGCAGTGACTCGAAACACACTAGCGTATCTTACAATGAGCAGTTCTTC. Its protein is CASSDSKHTSVSYNEQFF.

This clone came up once. The J gene is TRBJ2-7, the V gene TRBV5-1; D might be TRBD2 (6 bases). Trimming left V 0 bases short and J 0 bases short, with 7 bases between. This CDR3 contains 14 residues. Germline assignment: CDR1 SGHRS and CDR2 YFSETQ. The CDR3 region is CASSLAGGSYEQYF. In DNA, the CDR3 is TGCGCCAGCAGCTTGGCCGGGGGCTCCTACGAGCAGTACTTC.

The CDR3 DNA reads TGCAGTGCTAGTCGGCCTAGCGGGGCCCCAGGGGAGCAGTACTTC. Encoded protein: CSASRPSGAPGEQYF. The J gene is TRBJ2-7, the V gene TRBV20-1, with 9 bases aligning to TRBD2. The germline CDR1 and CDR2 sequences are DFQATT and SNEGSKA (reference sequence). The CDR3 loop spans 15 amino acids. V was pared by 3 bases and J by 7 bases, with 13 bases of the junction left unmatched.

This CDR3 is CASLGGPGRATEAFF. The CDR3 nucleotides read TGTGCCAGCCTGGGGGGTCCAGGGAGGGCCACTGAAGCTTTCTTT. The J gene is TRBJ1-1, the V gene TRBV6-5; tentative D call: TRBD1 (5 bases). This CDR3 has 15 residues. Trimming cost V 8 bases and J 4 bases, with 20 bases left between them. The germline gives CDR1 MNHEY, CDR2 SVGAGI.

The chain combines TRBV24-1 with TRBJ2-5; D might be TRBD1 (6 bases). Germline CDR1 is KGHDR and CDR2 is SFDVKD. Trimming pared 3 bases from V and 3 bases from J, leaving 7 bases between. CDR3 length: 13 amino acids. As DNA, the CDR3 is TGTGCCACCAGTGATGCAGGGGAAGAGACCCAGTACTTC. Translating gives CATSDAGEETQYF.

This sequence joins TRBV5-1 and TRBJ2-3; no definite D call. Germline V CDR1 and CDR2: SGHRS, YFSETQ. The CDR3 is 15 residues long. Deletions cut 1 base from V and 1 base from J, with 10 bases between. The CDR3 bases are TGCGCCAGCAGCTTGTCTCCAGGAGGCACAGATACGCAGTATTTT. This gives the protein CASSLSPGGTDTQYF.

The V gene is TRBV19, the J gene TRBJ1-2, with 9 bases aligning to TRBD1. The V and J ends lost 3 bases and 4 bases, in that order; junction bases with no gene match: 12. There are 17 residues in the CDR3. Germline loops: CDR1 LNHDA, CDR2 SQIVND (reference sequence). This CDR3 is CASSMGTGYTWSYGYTF. The CDR3 DNA follows: TGTGCCAGTAGTATGGGGACAGGGTATACGTGGAGCTATGGCTACACCTTC.

The chain joins TRBV7-8 to TRBJ2-3, with 7 positions matching TRBD2. Germline V gene data show CDR1 as SGHVS and CDR2 as FQNEAQ. Losses at the gene ends were 4 bases for V and 5 bases for J; bases not matched to a gene: 12. CDR3 length: 16 residues. This chain's CDR3 is CASSSHSGASGDTQYF. Here the CDR3 DNA reads TGTGCCAGCAGCTCCCACAGCGGGGCGTCGGGAGATACGCAGTATTTT.

The V gene is TRBV7-3, the J gene TRBJ2-1; 8 positions match TRBD2. With 3 bases clipped from V and 3 bases from J, the junction kept 4 bases outside the gene matches. There are 15 residues in the CDR3. Germline V gene lookup returns CDR1 SGHTA and CDR2 FQGTGA. The CDR3 region has the DNA TGTGCCAGCAGCTTCGCGGGGGGTTACTACAATGAGCAGTTCTTC. Residues: CASSFAGGYYNEQFF.